These 32 T cell receptor beta chains originate from one sample sequenced in a study of Ad26.COV2.S vaccination and SARS-CoV-2 variants. Documented treatment: around 19 received Ad26.COV2.S at low or high dose, single or two shots; roughly 5 received placebo; per-sample allocation not given. Day 63 after the first vaccine or placebo injection was the time point for sampling. Measured with immunoSEQ multiplex PCR; TCRdb has only the in-frame clones, and not every one. The sample yields about 680,000 clones, approximately 88% seen once. Sequenced here: peripheral blood, sampled in a trial of Ad26.COV2.S vaccine versus placebo. The receptor set was obtained from a person between 18 and 65 years old who received the Ad26.COV2.S COVID-19 vaccine or a placebo.

The V gene is TRBV6-1, the J gene TRBJ2-7, with a tentative D call TRBD1 (5 bases). Trimming pared 2 bases from V and 2 bases from J, leaving 13 bases between. The CDR3 is made up of 15 amino acids. Germline V lookup: CDR1 MNHNS, CDR2 SASEGT. The CDR3 region has the DNA TGTGCCAGCAGTGAAATTCAGGGCTCTCCCTACGAGCAGTACTTC. This codes for CASSEIQGSPYEQYF.

The genes are TRBV19 and TRBJ1-5; TRBD1 is a possible D gene (6 bases). CDR1 and CDR2 (germline): LNHDA, SQIVND (reference sequence). Between the trimmed V and J ends, which lost 9 bases and 0 bases, there was a span of 15 bases. This CDR3 is 15 amino acids long. The CDR3 loop is CASNRQVSSNQPQHF. CDR3 in DNA: TGTGCCAGCAATAGACAGGTGTCTAGCAATCAGCCCCAGCATTTT.

The chain joins TRBV10-3 to TRBJ2-3; the match to TRBD1 covers 9 bases. The CDR3 runs 15 residues. CDR1 is ENHRY and CDR2 is SYGVKD in the germline V gene. V lost 3 bases, J lost 2 bases, and 3 bases stayed unmatched. The CDR3 loop is CAISDWDRATDTQYF. The CDR3 nucleotides are TGTGCCATCAGTGATTGGGACAGGGCCACAGATACGCAGTATTTT.

This clone was recorded once. V gene TRBV6-5 combines with J gene TRBJ1-1, with 8 bases fitting TRBD1. The length of the CDR3 is 14 residues. CDR1 MNHEY and CDR2 SVGAGI come from the germline V gene. V was pared by 4 bases and J by 4 bases, with 5 bases of the junction left unmatched. CDR3 in amino acids: CASSFTGGGTEAFF. CDR3 DNA sequence: TGTGCCAGCAGTTTTACAGGGGGTGGCACTGAAGCTTTCTTT.

V gene TRBV6-5 combines with J gene TRBJ2-3; TRBD1 matches at 7 bases. This CDR3 region has 15 residues. J was trimmed by 2 bases and V by 0 bases; bases with no gene match: 2. Looked up from germline, CDR1 is MNHEY and CDR2 is SVGAGI. The CDR3 region is CASSYSGTDTDTQYF. CDR3 nucleotide sequence: TGTGCCAGCAGTTACTCGGGGACAGACACAGATACGCAGTATTTT.

This sequence joins TRBV19 and TRBJ2-1; possible D gene TRBD2, 5 bases. Germline-derived CDR1 and CDR2 are LNHDA and SQIVND (reference sequence). Trimming removed 0 bases from V and 13 bases from J, with 19 bases in between. There are 15 residues in the CDR3. Here the CDR3 reads CASSIEPGFVYPQFF. The CDR3 region has the DNA TGTGCCAGTAGTATAGAACCGGGATTTGTTTACCCACAGTTCTTC.

This clone has only a few counts. This chain joins TRBV2 and TRBJ1-6; D gene unclear. Germline V CDR1 and CDR2: SNHLY, FYNNEI. The CDR3 loop spans 15 amino acids. V lost 4 bases and J lost 7, with 14 bases in between. CDR3 region: CASSVGAALNSPLHF. The CDR3 region has the DNA TGTGCCAGCAGTGTGGGTGCAGCCCTAAATTCACCCCTCCACTTT.

V is TRBV7-2 and J is TRBJ1-5; D is unclear. This CDR3 has 13 residues. The germline V gene encodes CDR1 SGHTA and CDR2 FQGNSA. With 1 base removed from V and 11 bases from J, the gap between germline ends came to 12 bases. The CDR3: CASSLVVEGSQHF. The CDR3 coding sequence is TGTGCCAGCAGCTTAGTAGTCGAGGGATCCCAGCATTTT.

J is TRBJ1-6 and V is TRBV30; D ambiguous. Per germline, CDR1 GTSNPN and CDR2 SVGIG (reference sequence). V was shortened by 1 base and J by 0 bases, with 7 bases between the two germline ends. This CDR3 is built from 15 residues. The CDR3 nucleotides are TGTGCCTGGAGTGAGCAGAGCTCCTATAATTCACCCCTCCACTTT. Residues: CAWSEQSSYNSPLHF.

This clone turned up a few times. Written as DNA, the CDR3 is TGTGCCAGCAGTTACTCGGGCTACAATGAGCAGTTCTTC. It translates to CASSYSGYNEQFF. This sequence joins TRBV6-2 or TRBV6-3 and TRBJ2-1; D remains unclear. The CDR3 has 13 residues. Germline V gives CDR1 MNHEY, CDR2 SVGEGT. V was shortened by 0 bases and J by 3 bases, with 3 bases between the two germline ends.

The chain carries TRBV30 and TRBJ2-1; 8 bases match TRBD2. Germline V gene data show CDR1 as GTSNPN and CDR2 as SVGIG (reference sequence). J gave up 9 bases and V 0 bases, and 13 bases lay outside the gene matches. This CDR3 spans 16 amino acids. The CDR3 region has the DNA TGTGCCTGGAGTGTACTCGGGCGGGAGGAGGGGAGTGAGCAGTTCTTC. Encoded protein: CAWSVLGREEGSEQFF.

The chain recombines TRBV24-1 with TRBJ2-3; the D gene is possibly TRBD1 (6 bases). The CDR3 sequence is 14 residues long. Germline CDR1 KGHDR, CDR2 SFDVKD. V was cut by 6 bases and J by 2 bases, with 11 bases left in between. CDR3 nucleotide sequence: TGTGCCACCAGTATAGGGGGAAACACAGATACGCAGTATTTT. It codes for CATSIGGNTDTQYF.

The rearrangement links TRBV10-3 to TRBJ2-7, with unresolved D. The CDR3 consists of 12 residues. Germline CDR1 reads ENHRY; CDR2 reads SYGVKD. Trimming pared 10 bases from V and 5 bases from J, leaving 15 bases between. CDR3 in amino acids: CATGPLAHEQYF. The CDR3 DNA reads as TGTGCCACCGGCCCCTTGGCGCACGAGCAGTACTTC.

The genes are TRBV11-2 and TRBJ2-1; a possible D gene is TRBD2 (7 bases). V was trimmed by 6 bases and J by 0 bases, leaving 15 bases between them. Per the germline V gene, CDR1 is SGHAT and CDR2 is FQNNGV. CDR3 length: 16 amino acids. As DNA, the CDR3 is TGTGCCAGCAGATTTGGGGGGGCTAGCTCCTACAATGAGCAGTTCTTC. Protein: CASRFGGASSYNEQFF.

This clone was seen only once. The same CDR3 arises from other DNA sequences in this sample as well. The chain is built from TRBV30 and TRBJ1-3; no reliable D call. The CDR3 is made up of 13 amino acids. Germline CDR1 reads GTSNPN; CDR2 reads SVGIG (reference sequence). Trimming removed 2 bases at V and 0 bases at J, with 5 bases between. CDR3 sequence (DNA): TGTGCCTGGAGTTTGAGCTCTGGAAACACCATATATTTT. Amino acid sequence: CAWSLSSGNTIYF.

The chain uses TRBV11-2 and TRBJ1-1; unclear D gene. The length of the CDR3 is 13 residues. V shed 5 bases and J shed 5 bases, with 12 bases lying between them. Germline V CDR1 and CDR2: SGHAT, FQNNGV. Written as DNA, the CDR3 is TGTGCCAGCAGCCCCTGGGTTGAGACTGAAGCTTTCTTT. It encodes CASSPWVETEAFF.

The rearrangement joins TRBV2 to TRBJ1-5; the D gene is possibly TRBD1 (6 bases). The CDR3 is 12 amino acids. V shed 6 bases and J shed 7 bases, with 10 bases lying between them. CDR1 is SNHLY, CDR2 FYNNEI, per germline. Written as DNA, the CDR3 is TGTGCCAGCAGGGAAAGGGGGCAGCCCCAGCATTTT. Translation: CASRERGQPQHF.

The chain has TRBV19 and TRBJ1-1; D gene uncertain. Trimming cost V 5 bases and J 6 bases, with 10 bases left between them. This CDR3 is built from 12 residues. Germline CDR1 is LNHDA and CDR2 is SQIVND (reference sequence). The CDR3 DNA reads TGTGCCAGTAGTCCCGGGGTCCCTGAAGCTTTCTTT. Residues: CASSPGVPEAFF.

The CDR3, as DNA: TGTGCCAGTAGTATAGGGACAGGGGATGAGCAGTTCTTC. This gives the protein CASSIGTGDEQFF. The rearrangement links TRBV19 to TRBJ2-1; TRBD1 matches at 9 bases. This CDR3 has 13 amino acids. V gave up 1 base and J gave up 8 bases; unmatched junction bases: 0. Germline assignment: CDR1 LNHDA and CDR2 SQIVND (reference sequence).

The chain recombines TRBV5-1 with TRBJ2-5, with TRBD2 identical over 8 bases. Per germline, CDR1 SGHRS and CDR2 YFSETQ. The V segment lost 4 bases and the J segment 5 bases; nucleotides outside the gene matches: 7. This CDR3 comprises 14 residues. The CDR3 region is CASSRGTRIETQYF. CDR3 DNA: TGCGCCAGCAGCAGGGGGACTAGAATCGAGACCCAGTACTTC. Variable domain in full (rest from reference TRBV5-1 and TRBJ2-5): KAGVTQTPRYLIKTRGQQVTLSCSPISGHRSVSWYQQTPGQGLQFLFEYFSETQRNKGNFPGRFSGRQFSNSRSEMNVSTLELGDSALYLCASSRGTRIETQYFGPGTRLLVL.

The chain joins TRBV19 to TRBJ2-2; 12 bases fit TRBD2. The V segment lost 0 bases and the J segment 4 bases; nucleotides outside the gene matches: 6. This CDR3 region has 18 residues. The germline CDR1 and CDR2 sequences are LNHDA and SQIVND (reference sequence). CDR3 DNA: TGTGCCAGTAGTATAGATCGAGCTAGCGGGAGGGTCACCGGGGAGCTGTTTTTT. Translated: CASSIDRASGRVTGELFF.

This clone was picked up one time. The chain recombines TRBV4-2 with TRBJ1-4, with D uncertain. Germline V gene lookup returns CDR1 LGHNA and CDR2 YNFKEQ. The CDR3 runs to 15 residues. Trimming took 0 bases from V and 5 from J, leaving 10 bases between them. CDR3 nucleotide sequence: TGTGCCAGCAGCCAAGAATGGTCGGGAAATGAAAAACTGTTTTTT. This sequence encodes CASSQEWSGNEKLFF.

As to this clone: The same CDR3 is also encoded by other DNA sequences in this sample. J is TRBJ1-5 and V is TRBV6-5, with D unclear. The germline gives CDR1 MNHEY, CDR2 SVGAGI. Trimming took 0 bases from V and 0 from J, leaving 6 bases between them. The CDR3 has 15 residues. The CDR3 sequence is CASSYSGGSNQPQHF. The CDR3 nucleotides read TGTGCCAGCAGTTACTCCGGTGGTAGCAATCAGCCCCAGCATTTT.

The chain employs TRBV6-5 and TRBJ2-7, with D perhaps matching TRBD1 (5 bases). Germline CDR1 reads MNHEY; CDR2 reads SVGAGI. V lost 6 bases, J lost 7 bases, and 13 bases lay in between. The CDR3 has 12 amino acids. This chain's CDR3 is CASRGPLREQYF. The CDR3 DNA reads TGTGCCAGCAGGGGGCCCTTAAGAGAGCAGTACTTC.

The V gene is TRBV14, the J gene TRBJ1-2; a weak D match, TRBD1 (5 bases). Germline values: CDR1 SGHDN, CDR2 FVKESK. The CDR3 length is 18 residues. V shed 4 bases and J shed 4 bases, with 25 bases lying between them. CDR3 loop: CASSPPEGDSPSGYGYTF. CDR3 DNA sequence: TGTGCCAGCAGCCCGCCGGAAGGTGACAGTCCGTCAGGCTATGGCTACACCTTC. Supplemented by reference TRBV14 and TRBJ1-2, the full variable domain reads EAGVTQFPSHSVIEKGQTVTLRCDPISGHDNLYWYRRVMGKEIKFLLHFVKESKQDESGMPNNRFLAERTGGTYSTLKVQPAELEDSGVYFCASSPPEGDSPSGYGYTFGSGTRLTVV.

The V call is TRBV5-8, the J call TRBJ2-7, with 10 bases lining up with TRBD2. There are 17 residues in the CDR3. Germline lookup yields CDR1 SGHTS and CDR2 YDEGEE. Losses at the gene ends were 0 bases for V and 4 bases for J; bases not matched to a gene: 10. The CDR3 nucleotides are TGTGCCAGCAGCTTGGGACTAGCGGGCATTATCTCTTACGAGCAGTACTTC. It translates to CASSLGLAGIISYEQYF.

This chain connects TRBV6-5 to TRBJ2-3; D call uncertain. Trimming left V 0 bases short and J 2 bases short, with 6 bases between. CDR1 is MNHEY and CDR2 is SVGAGI in the germline V gene. This CDR3 has 14 residues. CDR3 coding DNA: TGTGCCAGCAGTTACTCGGGCCACACAGATACGCAGTATTTT. Translating gives CASSYSGHTDTQYF.

V usage is TRBV4-2 and J usage is TRBJ1-2; TRBD1 agrees at 9 bases. In germline, CDR1 is LGHNA, CDR2 YNFKEQ. The CDR3 sequence is 15 residues long. Losses at the gene ends were 1 base for V and 7 bases for J; bases not matched to a gene: 7. CDR3 nucleotides: TGTGCCAGCAGCCAAGGACCGGGACAGGGTTCTGGCTACACCTTC. It encodes CASSQGPGQGSGYTF.

This chain joins TRBV5-1 and TRBJ2-1, with 7 bases fitting TRBD2. V gave up 4 bases and J gave up 3 bases; unmatched junction bases: 10. The germline V gene encodes CDR1 SGHRS and CDR2 YFSETQ. The CDR3 length is 16 residues. The CDR3 loop is CASSLTRAGSYNEQFF. In DNA, the CDR3 is TGCGCCAGCAGCCTTACCCGAGCGGGGAGCTACAATGAGCAGTTCTTC.

This clone was seen just once. The gene calls are TRBV11-2 and TRBJ2-2; D not resolved. Trimming cost V 6 bases and J 4 bases, with 12 bases left between them. CDR3 size: 14 residues. From germline, CDR1 is SGHAT and CDR2 FQNNGV. The CDR3 loop is CASSPRGGTGELFF. As DNA, the CDR3 is TGTGCCAGCAGTCCCCGAGGTGGCACCGGGGAGCTGTTTTTT.

The chain carries TRBV9 and TRBJ1-1; possible D gene TRBD1, 6 bases. From germline, CDR1 is SGDLS and CDR2 YYNGEE. This CDR3 is built from 13 residues. The V gene lost 3 bases and the J gene lost 5 bases, with 11 bases spanning the gap. The CDR3 bases are TGTGCCAGCAGCGACAGGGTTGGGACTGAAGCTTTCTTT. It translates to CASSDRVGTEAFF.

The CDR3 DNA is TGTGCCAGTAGTATAGATCGATGGGCAGTGCAGTTCTTC. Its protein is CASSIDRWAVQFF. The chain employs TRBV19 and TRBJ2-1; D gene unclear. In germline, CDR1 is LNHDA, CDR2 SQIVND (reference sequence). CDR3 size: 13 residues. Between the trimmed V and J ends, which lost 0 bases and 12 bases, there was a span of 12 bases.